This TCR beta chain was identified during a study of CD8 T cells in Susac syndrome. Isolation of CD8+ and CD4+ T cells was performed negatively, whereas enrichment of TEMRA cells was done by FACS. Reverse transcription of roughly 0.45 to 1 ug RNA used random hexamers. The amplification used immunoSEQ multiplex PCR on TCR beta CDR3; it spanned 54 Vbeta and 13 Jbeta. One entry per CDR3 protein results from TCRdb running MiXCR on the immunoSEQ multiplex PCR reads. Of 75,000 to 95,000 distinct CDR3 sequences in the sample, 95% to 97% are singletons; the top ten hold roughly 0.62%. Germline loops: CDR1 WSHSY, CDR2 SAAADI. The CDR3 has 14 amino acids. V was clipped by 8 bases and J by 8 bases, with 21 bases between them.

This clonotype was obtained from a human donor with Susac syndrome. The sample taken for sequencing was CD8+ T cells from PBMCs. V usage is TRBV10-2 and J usage is TRBJ1-1; D not resolved. The CDR3 nucleotides are TGCGCCAGCGGAGGACGGGTTCGGGGAGGAGAAGCTTTCTTT. It encodes CASGGRVRGGEAFF.